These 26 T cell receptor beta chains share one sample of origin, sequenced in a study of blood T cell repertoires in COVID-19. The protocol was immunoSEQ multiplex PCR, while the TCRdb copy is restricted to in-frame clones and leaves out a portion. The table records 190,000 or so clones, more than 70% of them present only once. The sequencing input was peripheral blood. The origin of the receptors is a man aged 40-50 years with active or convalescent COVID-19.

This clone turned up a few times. The CDR3 coding sequence is TGTGCCAGCAGCTTAGGTACGGGCTCCTATAATTCACCCCTCCACTTT. Its translation: CASSLGTGSYNSPLHF. The chain uses TRBV11-2 and TRBJ1-6; D not certain. This CDR3 has 16 amino acids. Per the germline V gene, CDR1 is SGHAT and CDR2 is FQNNGV. Trimming took 1 base from V and 0 from J, leaving 7 bases between them.

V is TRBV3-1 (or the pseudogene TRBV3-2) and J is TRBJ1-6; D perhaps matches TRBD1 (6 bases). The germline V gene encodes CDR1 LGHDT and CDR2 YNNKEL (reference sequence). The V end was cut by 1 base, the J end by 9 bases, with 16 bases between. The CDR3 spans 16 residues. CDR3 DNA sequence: TGTGCCAGCAGCCAAGCGTTAGGGGGTATAGGTTCACCCCTCCACTTT. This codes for CASSQALGGIGSPLHF.

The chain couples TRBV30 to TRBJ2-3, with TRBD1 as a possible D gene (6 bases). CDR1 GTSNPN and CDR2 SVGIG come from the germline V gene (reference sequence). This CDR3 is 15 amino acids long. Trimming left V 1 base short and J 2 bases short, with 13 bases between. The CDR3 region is CAWSELDRFTDTQYF. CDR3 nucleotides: TGTGCCTGGAGTGAGCTGGACAGATTCACAGATACGCAGTATTTT.

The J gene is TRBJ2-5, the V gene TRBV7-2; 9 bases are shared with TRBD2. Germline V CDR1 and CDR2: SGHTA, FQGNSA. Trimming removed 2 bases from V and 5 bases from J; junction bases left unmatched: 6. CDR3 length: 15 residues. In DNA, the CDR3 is TGTGCCAGCAGCTTACGGGCTAGCGGGGTGGAGACCCAGTACTTC. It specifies CASSLRASGVETQYF.

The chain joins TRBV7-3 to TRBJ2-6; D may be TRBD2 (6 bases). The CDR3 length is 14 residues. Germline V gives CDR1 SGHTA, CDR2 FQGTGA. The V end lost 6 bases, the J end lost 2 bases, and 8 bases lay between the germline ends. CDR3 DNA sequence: TGTGCCAGCAGTGCGGGACCTGGGGCCAACGTCCTGACTTTC. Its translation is CASSAGPGANVLTF.

In nucleotides, the CDR3 is TGTGCCAGCAGTGAAGCTTGGCAGTACAATGAGCAGTTCTTC. The encoded protein is CASSEAWQYNEQFF. The chain couples TRBV6-1 to TRBJ2-1; D gene uncertain. The V end was cut by 0 bases, the J end by 4 bases, with 7 bases between. This CDR3 has 14 residues. CDR1 is MNHNS, CDR2 SASEGT, per germline.

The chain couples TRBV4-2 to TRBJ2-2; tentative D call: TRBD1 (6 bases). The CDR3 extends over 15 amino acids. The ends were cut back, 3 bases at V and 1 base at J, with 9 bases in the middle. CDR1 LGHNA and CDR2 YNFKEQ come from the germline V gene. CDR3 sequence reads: CASSHNRENTGELFF. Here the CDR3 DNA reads TGTGCCAGCAGCCACAACAGGGAGAACACCGGGGAGCTGTTTTTT.

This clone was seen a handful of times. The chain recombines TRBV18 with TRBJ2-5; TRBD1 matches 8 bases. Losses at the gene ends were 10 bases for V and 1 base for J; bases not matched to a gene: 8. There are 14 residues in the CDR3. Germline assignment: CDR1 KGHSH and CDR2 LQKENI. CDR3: CATHATGGQETQYF. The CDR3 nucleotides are TGTGCCACCCATGCAACAGGGGGCCAAGAGACCCAGTACTTC.

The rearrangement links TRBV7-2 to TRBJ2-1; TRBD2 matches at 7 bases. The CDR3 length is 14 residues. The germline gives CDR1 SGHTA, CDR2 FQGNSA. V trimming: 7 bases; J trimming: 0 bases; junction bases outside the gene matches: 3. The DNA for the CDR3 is TGTGCCAGCAAAGCGGGGAGCTCCTACAATGAGCAGTTCTTC. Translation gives CASKAGSSYNEQFF. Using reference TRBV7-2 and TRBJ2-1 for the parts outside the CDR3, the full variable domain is GAGVSQSPSNKVTEKGKDVELRCDPISGHTALYWYRQSLGQGLEFLIYFQGNSAPDKSGLPSDRFSAERTGGSVSTLTIQRTQQEDSAVYLCASKAGSSYNEQFFGPGTRLTVL.

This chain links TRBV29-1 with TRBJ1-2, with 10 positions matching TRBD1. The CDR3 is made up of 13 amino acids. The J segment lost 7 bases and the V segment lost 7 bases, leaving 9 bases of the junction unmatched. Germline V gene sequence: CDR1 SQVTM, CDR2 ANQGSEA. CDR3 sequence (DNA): TGCAGCGCTGGGGACAGGGGAGGCTCTGGCTACACCTTC. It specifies CSAGDRGGSGYTF.

Here the CDR3 reads CASSPPPAGSTEAFF. Here the CDR3 DNA reads TGTGCCAGCAGTCCACCACCGGCGGGGAGCACTGAAGCTTTCTTT. The chain carries TRBV6-5 and TRBJ1-1; no definite D call. The CDR3 has 15 amino acids. The germline CDR1 and CDR2 sequences are MNHEY and SVGAGI. The V end was cut by 5 bases, the J end by 4 bases, with 17 bases between.

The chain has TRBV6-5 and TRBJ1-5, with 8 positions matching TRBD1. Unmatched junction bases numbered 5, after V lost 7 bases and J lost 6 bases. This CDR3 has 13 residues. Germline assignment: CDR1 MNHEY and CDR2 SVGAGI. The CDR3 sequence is CASNDRGGQPQHF. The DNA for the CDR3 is TGTGCCAGCAACGACAGGGGAGGTCAGCCCCAGCATTTT.

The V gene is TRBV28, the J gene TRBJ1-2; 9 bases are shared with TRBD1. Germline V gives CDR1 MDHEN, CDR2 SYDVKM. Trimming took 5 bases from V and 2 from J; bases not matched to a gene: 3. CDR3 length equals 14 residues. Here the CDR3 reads CASSRTGVNYGYTF. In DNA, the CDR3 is TGTGCCAGCAGTCGGACAGGGGTAAACTATGGCTACACCTTC.

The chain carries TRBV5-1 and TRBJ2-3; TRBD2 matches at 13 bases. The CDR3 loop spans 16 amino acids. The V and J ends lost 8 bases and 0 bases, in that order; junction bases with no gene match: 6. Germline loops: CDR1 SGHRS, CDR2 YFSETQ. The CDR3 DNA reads TGCGCCAGTAGGACTAGCGGGGGCGCTAGCACAGATACGCAGTATTTT. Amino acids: CASRTSGGASTDTQYF.

The CDR3 DNA is TGTGCCAGCAGCCAAGCCGGACGGGGCCCGGGGGCCGGGGAGCTGTTTTTT. Translating it yields CASSQAGRGPGAGELFF. The rearrangement joins TRBV4-2 to TRBJ2-2, with D perhaps matching TRBD2 (6 bases). V gave up 1 base and J gave up 6 bases, with 18 bases separating them. CDR1 and CDR2 from the germline V gene are LGHNA and YNFKEQ. The CDR3 is made up of 17 amino acids.

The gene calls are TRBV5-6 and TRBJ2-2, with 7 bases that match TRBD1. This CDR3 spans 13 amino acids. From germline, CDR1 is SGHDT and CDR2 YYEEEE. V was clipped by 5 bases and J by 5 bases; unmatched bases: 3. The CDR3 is CASRTGRTGELFF. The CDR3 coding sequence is TGTGCCAGCAGGACAGGGCGGACCGGGGAGCTGTTTTTT.

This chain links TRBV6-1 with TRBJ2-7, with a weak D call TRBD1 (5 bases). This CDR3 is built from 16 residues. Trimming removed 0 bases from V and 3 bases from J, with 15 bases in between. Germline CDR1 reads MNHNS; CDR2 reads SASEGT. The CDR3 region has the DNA TGTGCCAGCAGTGAAGCGCTAGGGGAAAGGTTCTACGAGCAGTACTTC. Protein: CASSEALGERFYEQYF.

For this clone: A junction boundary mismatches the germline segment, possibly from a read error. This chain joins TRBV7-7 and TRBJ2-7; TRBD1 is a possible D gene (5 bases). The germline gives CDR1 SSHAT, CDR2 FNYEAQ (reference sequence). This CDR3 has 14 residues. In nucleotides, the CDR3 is TGTGCTAGCAGCTTAGGGCCAGGGAACCACGAGCAGTACTTC. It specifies CASSLGPGNHEQYF. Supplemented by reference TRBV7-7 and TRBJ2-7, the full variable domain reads GAGVSQSPRYKVTKRGQDVTLRCDPISSHATLYWYQQALGQGPEFLTYFNYEAQPDKSGLPSDRFSAERPEGSISTLTIQRTEQRDSAMYRCASSLGPGNHEQYFGPGTRLTVT.

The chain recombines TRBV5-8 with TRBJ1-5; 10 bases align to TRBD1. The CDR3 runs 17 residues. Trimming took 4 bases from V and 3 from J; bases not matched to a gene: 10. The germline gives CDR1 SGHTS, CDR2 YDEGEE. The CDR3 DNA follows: TGTGCCAGCAGCCTGGAGGACAGGGGGAGAAACAATCAGCCCCAGCATTTT. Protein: CASSLEDRGRNNQPQHF.

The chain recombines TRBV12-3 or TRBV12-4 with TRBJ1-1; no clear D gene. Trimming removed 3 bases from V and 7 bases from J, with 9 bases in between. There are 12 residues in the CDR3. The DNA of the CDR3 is TGTGCCAGCAGTTTCGACAAACTTGAAGCTTTCTTT. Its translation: CASSFDKLEAFF.

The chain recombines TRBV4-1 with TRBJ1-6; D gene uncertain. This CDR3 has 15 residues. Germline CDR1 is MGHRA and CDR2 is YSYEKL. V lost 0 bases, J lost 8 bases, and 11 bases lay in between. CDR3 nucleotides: TGCGCCAGCAGCCAAGATTTACCTAGTCATTCACCCCTCCACTTT. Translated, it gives CASSQDLPSHSPLHF.

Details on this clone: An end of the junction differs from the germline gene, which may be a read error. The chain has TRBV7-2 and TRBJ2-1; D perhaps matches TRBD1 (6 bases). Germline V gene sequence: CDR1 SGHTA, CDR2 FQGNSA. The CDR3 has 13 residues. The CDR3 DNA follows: TGTGCCAGCAGCTCCGACACCGGGACAAGTAGGGTCTTC. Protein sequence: CASSSDTGTSRVF.

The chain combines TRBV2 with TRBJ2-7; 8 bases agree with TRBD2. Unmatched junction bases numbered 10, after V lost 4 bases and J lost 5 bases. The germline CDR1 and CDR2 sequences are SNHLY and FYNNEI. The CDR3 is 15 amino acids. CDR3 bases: TGTGCCAGCAGTGTTACCAGCGGGGGTCGCAACGAGCAGTACTTC. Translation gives CASSVTSGGRNEQYF.

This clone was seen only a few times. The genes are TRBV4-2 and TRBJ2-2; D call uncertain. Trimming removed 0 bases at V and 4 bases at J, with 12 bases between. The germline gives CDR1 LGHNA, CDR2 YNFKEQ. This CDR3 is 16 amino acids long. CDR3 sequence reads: CASSQEGQAGTGELFF. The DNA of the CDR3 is TGTGCCAGCAGCCAAGAGGGTCAGGCAGGCACCGGGGAGCTGTTTTTT.

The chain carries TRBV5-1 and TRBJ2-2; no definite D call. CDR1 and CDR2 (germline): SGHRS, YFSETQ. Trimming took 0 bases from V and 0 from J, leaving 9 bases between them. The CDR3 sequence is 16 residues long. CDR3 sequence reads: CASSLVSVANTGELFF. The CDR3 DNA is TGCGCCAGCAGCTTGGTTTCGGTCGCGAACACCGGGGAGCTGTTTTTT.

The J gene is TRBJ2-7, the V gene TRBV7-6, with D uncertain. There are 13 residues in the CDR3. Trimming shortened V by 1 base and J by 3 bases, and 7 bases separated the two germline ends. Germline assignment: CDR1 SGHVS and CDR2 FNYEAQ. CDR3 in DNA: TGTGCCAGCAGCTTAGGGCAAGACTACGAGCAGTACTTC. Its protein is CASSLGQDYEQYF.